This T cell receptor beta chain came from a study of PD-1 blockade in mismatch repair-deficient tumors. Study-wide results and caveats: After pembrolizumab, tumor-resident clones rose rapidly, then generally contracted before radiologic responses.

TCR sequencing covered a few patients who responded to pembrolizumab. Points on this clone: What it binds is not known.

The assay was immunoSEQ multiplex PCR, and TCRdb's table has in-frame clones only and misses some. This sample has roughly 49,000 clones; approximately 80% occur once, and the top ten carry about 3.5%. This CDR3 has 15 amino acids. V trimming: 2 bases; J trimming: 1 base; junction bases outside the gene matches: 0. From germline, CDR1 is LNHDA and CDR2 SQIVND (reference sequence). The sample consisted of PBMCs, taken before pembrolizumab treatment. The rearrangement joins TRBV19 to TRBJ2-3; 10 positions agree with TRBD2. This receptor was obtained from an adult with mismatch repair-deficient cancer. CDR3 sequence: CASSITSGGTDTQYF. The CDR3 DNA follows: TGTGCCAGTAGTATAACTAGCGGGGGCACAGATACGCAGTATTTT.